This TCR beta chain is from a study of shared T cell receptors in the human thymus. This clone was picked up one time. Here immunoSEQ multiplex PCR was the method, and the copy in TCRdb shows in-frame clones only, minus some. This table has 550,000 to 800,000 clones, roughly 85% appearing once. Trimming removed 8 bases from V and 8 bases from J, with 15 bases in between. The CDR3 totals 12 residues. The germline gives CDR1 MNHEY, CDR2 SVGAGI. The same sample was also used in a study of human thymus T cells. From that paper: Among the donors, all were healthy Finnish infants having corrective surgery for congenital heart defects. Resected material from corrective heart surgery provided the thymus tissue analysed. There appeared to be biased usage of V and J genes in thymic and blood repertoires. Related research described strongly overlapping thymic repertoires in unrelated people.

Material for sequencing was thymocytes. The sequence was obtained from a girl under two years old with a congenital heart defect. The chain has TRBV6-5 and TRBJ1-2; no clear D gene. The CDR3 coding sequence is TGTGCCAGCCAGACTGGCCAAATGGGCTACACCTTC. Translated: CASQTGQMGYTF.